This T cell receptor (beta chain) was found in a study of cytomegalovirus exposure and HLA in healthy donors. PCR used 60 Vbeta primers and 13 Jbeta primers. Original analysis: Roughly 9.9 million shared chains were among the about 80 million unique TCR beta chains that a later analysis counted. Assay used: immunoSEQ multiplex PCR; TCRdb lists only in-frame clones, some missing. V and J calls and clone size are those listed in that table; D and trimming were worked out from the DNA. The sample records 220,000 or so clones, about 81% being singletons. The CDR3 runs to 16 residues. Germline V gene sequence: CDR1 MGHRA, CDR2 YSYEKL. Trimming removed 6 bases at V and 2 bases at J, with 20 bases between.

The origin of this receptor is a woman aged 40 to 55 in good health and CMV-seronegative. Input material: PBMCs. The chain recombines TRBV4-1 with TRBJ2-7, with D tentatively TRBD2 (5 bases). CDR3 region: CASRSQAEGPPYEQYF. CDR3 sequence (DNA): TGCGCCAGCAGATCCCAAGCTGAGGGTCCCCCCTACGAGCAGTACTTC.